These 19 T cell receptor beta chains originate from one sample sequenced in a study of cytomegalovirus exposure and HLA in healthy donors. PCR involved 60 Vbeta and 13 Jbeta primers. This table comes from immunoSEQ multiplex PCR, and its TCRdb copy is limited to in-frame clones, with some not included. The sample shows some 120,000 clones, roughly 83% of them seen only once. The sequencing input was PBMCs. These receptors all stem from a man aged 18 to 30 in good health and CMV-seropositive.

The chain uses TRBV27 and TRBJ2-7; D may be TRBD1 (6 bases). This CDR3 has 15 residues. Deletions cut 3 bases from V and 0 bases from J, with 12 bases between. Germline V gene lookup returns CDR1 MNHEY and CDR2 SMNVEV (reference sequence). CDR3 in amino acids: CASSFRQESSYEQYF. In DNA, the CDR3 is TGTGCCAGCAGTTTCCGACAGGAGAGCTCCTACGAGCAGTACTTC.

V gene TRBV6-6 combines with J gene TRBJ1-4; unclear D gene. The CDR3 sequence is 14 residues long. CDR1 and CDR2 (germline): MNHNY, SVGAGI (reference sequence). With 0 bases removed from V and 7 bases from J, the gap between germline ends came to 9 bases. In nucleotides, the CDR3 is TGTGCCAGCAGTTACTCGAGGGATGGTGAAAAACTGTTTTTT. Its protein product is CASSYSRDGEKLFF.

This sequence joins TRBV4-1 and TRBJ2-5; the match to TRBD2 covers 11 bases. V lost 10 bases and J lost 5; bases outside the gene matches: 12. The CDR3 contains 15 residues. In germline, CDR1 is MGHRA, CDR2 YSYEKL. The CDR3 DNA reads TGCGCCACTAGCGGGGGGCCCCCTTCTTATGAGACCCAGTACTTC. It translates to CATSGGPPSYETQYF.

V gene TRBV2 combines with J gene TRBJ2-1; 8 nucleotides match TRBD1. J gave up 3 bases and V 4 bases, and 8 bases lay outside the gene matches. The CDR3 extends over 16 amino acids. Germline V gives CDR1 SNHLY, CDR2 FYNNEI. The CDR3 is CASSGEDRVSYNEQFF. CDR3 coding DNA: TGTGCCAGCAGTGGGGAGGACAGGGTCAGCTACAATGAGCAGTTCTTC. Full variable domain (rest looked up from reference TRBV2 and TRBJ2-1): EPEVTQTPSHQVTQMGQEVILRCVPISNHLYFYWYRQILGQKVEFLVSFYNNEISEKSEIFDDQFSVERPDGSNFTLKIRSTKLEDSAMYFCASSGEDRVSYNEQFFGPGTRLTVL.

V usage is TRBV5-4 and J usage is TRBJ2-1; 7 bases align to TRBD2. Germline V gives CDR1 SGHNT, CDR2 YYREEE (reference sequence). V trimming: 4 bases; J trimming: 9 bases; junction bases outside the gene matches: 7. The CDR3 runs to 13 residues. The CDR3 is CASSAGTTAEQFF. CDR3 coding DNA: TGTGCCAGCAGCGCGGGGACTACCGCTGAGCAGTTCTTC. The whole variable domain, remainder taken from reference TRBV5-4 and TRBJ2-1, is ETGVTQSPTHLIKTRGQQVTLRCSSQSGHNTVSWYQQALGQGPQFIFQYYREEENGRGNFPPRFSGLQFPNYSSELNVNALELDDSALYLCASSAGTTAEQFFGPGTRLTVL.

This clone was observed a few times. V is TRBV4-1 and J is TRBJ1-1; possible D gene TRBD1, 5 bases. Trimming took 3 bases from V and 1 from J, leaving 6 bases between them. This CDR3 spans 13 amino acids. CDR1 MGHRA and CDR2 YSYEKL come from the germline V gene. The CDR3 region is CASSHQGNTEAFF. CDR3 DNA: TGCGCCAGCAGCCACCAGGGGAACACTGAAGCTTTCTTT.

The genes are TRBV7-9 and TRBJ1-4; 9 bases line up with TRBD1. The V segment lost 6 bases and the J segment 6 bases; nucleotides outside the gene matches: 5. CDR1 and CDR2 (germline): SEHNR, FQNEAQ (reference sequence). The CDR3 has 14 residues. CDR3 nucleotide sequence: TGTGCCAGCAGTGACCGGGACAGGGATGAAAAACTGTTTTTT. Protein sequence: CASSDRDRDEKLFF.

The chain links TRBV18 to TRBJ2-1; 11 bases match TRBD2. Trimming removed 0 bases from V and 6 bases from J; junction bases left unmatched: 7. CDR3 size: 17 residues. Germline V gene lookup returns CDR1 KGHSH and CDR2 LQKENI. CDR3 DNA: TGTGCCAGCTCACCACCTAGCGGGGGGGCCTCGGGCAATGAGCAGTTCTTC. Protein sequence: CASSPPSGGASGNEQFF.

The genes are TRBV7-9 and TRBJ2-2, with D perhaps TRBD1 (6 bases). Trimming stripped 5 bases from V and 4 bases from J, with 17 bases between. The V gene's germline CDR1 is SEHNR and CDR2 FQNEAQ (reference sequence). CDR3 size: 16 residues. CDR3: CASSGQGHVGTGELFF. The DNA of the CDR3 is TGTGCCAGCAGCGGGCAGGGGCACGTCGGCACCGGGGAGCTGTTTTTT.

The chain has TRBV28 and TRBJ1-6; no firm D call. CDR1 and CDR2 from the germline V gene are MDHEN and SYDVKM. V lost 6 bases and J lost 12, with 12 bases in between. CDR3 length: 12 residues. The CDR3 region has the DNA TGTGCCAGCAGACGGGGATTAGTACCCCTCCACTTT. Translating it yields CASRRGLVPLHF.

J is TRBJ1-2 and V is TRBV21-1; the table gives TRBD1 as D, unverified against the DNA. TRBV21-1 is marked as a pseudogene. The CDR3 is 14 amino acids. The CDR3 sequence is CASRRPGQGYGYTF. The CDR3 bases are TGTGCCAGCAGGAGGCCGGGACAGGGCTATGGCTACACCTTC.

This clone was found once. The genes are TRBV19 and TRBJ2-3, with D tentatively TRBD1 (7 bases). From germline, CDR1 is LNHDA and CDR2 SQIVND (reference sequence). Trimming removed 3 bases at V and 3 bases at J, with 13 bases between. The CDR3 totals 15 residues. The DNA for the CDR3 is TGTGCCAGTAGTATCCCGGCAGGGGGGACAGATACGCAGTATTTT. It encodes CASSIPAGGTDTQYF.

The chain has TRBV7-9 and TRBJ2-2; TRBD1 matches at 8 bases. Germline CDR1 and CDR2: SEHNR and FQNEAQ (reference sequence). V lost 1 base and J lost 7; bases outside the gene matches: 5. This CDR3 is built from 15 residues. The CDR3 nucleotides are TGTGCCAGCAGCTTAGGGACAGGGTTCATCGGGGAGCTGTTTTTT. It yields the protein CASSLGTGFIGELFF.

The chain combines TRBV27 with TRBJ1-4; D uncertain. Germline values: CDR1 MNHEY, CDR2 SMNVEV (reference sequence). Trimming shortened V by 3 bases and J by 7 bases, and 15 bases separated the two germline ends. The CDR3 contains 15 residues. CDR3 region: CASSFWVGRSEKLFF. The DNA of the CDR3 is TGTGCCAGCAGTTTTTGGGTAGGTCGGAGTGAAAAACTGTTTTTT.

J is TRBJ2-7 and V is TRBV28; a possible D gene is TRBD1 (6 bases). Germline V lookup: CDR1 MDHEN, CDR2 SYDVKM. Between the trimmed V and J ends, which lost 3 bases and 1 base, there was a span of 13 bases. The CDR3 covers 15 residues. CDR3 sequence: CASSLETGSSYEQYF. In DNA form, the CDR3 reads TGTGCCAGCAGTTTGGAGACAGGCAGTTCCTACGAGCAGTACTTC.

V usage is TRBV5-6 and J usage is TRBJ2-7, with a tentative D call TRBD2 (6 bases). Germline V CDR1 and CDR2: SGHDT, YYEEEE. The germline V and J ends were trimmed by 0 bases and 7 bases, with 11 bases remaining between them. This CDR3 spans 13 amino acids. CDR3: CASSLAYAGEQYF. The DNA of the CDR3 is TGTGCCAGCAGCTTGGCCTATGCGGGGGAGCAGTACTTC.

For the CDR3, the DNA is TGTGCCAGCACCTCAGGTGAGCAGTTCTTC. It translates to CASTSGEQFF. The genes are TRBV6-1 and TRBJ2-1; D is uncertain. The CDR3 consists of 10 residues. Trimming took off 7 bases at V and 9 bases at J, with 7 bases between the two ends. Per the germline V gene, CDR1 is MNHNS and CDR2 is SASEGT.

The chain couples TRBV6-5 to TRBJ2-2, with 8 bases aligning to TRBD1. J lost 4 bases, V lost 8 bases, and 3 bases had no gene match. Germline V gene data show CDR1 as MNHEY and CDR2 as SVGAGI. There are 13 residues in the CDR3. This CDR3 reads CASQGAGTGELFF. The CDR3 region has the DNA TGTGCCAGCCAGGGGGCAGGCACCGGGGAGCTGTTTTTT.

The gene calls are TRBV9 and TRBJ1-3, with D unclear. The CDR3 spans 15 residues. CDR1 SGDLS and CDR2 YYNGEE come from the germline V gene. V lost 3 bases to trimming and J lost 0 bases, with 10 bases between them. This CDR3 reads CASSGLRGSGNTIYF. The CDR3 nucleotides are TGTGCCAGCAGCGGGCTCAGAGGCTCTGGAAACACCATATATTTT. Complete variable domain (other parts from reference TRBV9 and TRBJ1-3): DSGVTQTPKHLITATGQRVTLRCSPRSGDLSVYWYQQSLDQGLQFLIQYYNGEERAKGNILERFSAQQFPDLHSELNLSSLELGDSALYFCASSGLRGSGNTIYFGEGSWLTVV.